The rows below give T cell receptor beta chains drawn from one sample of a study of blood T cell repertoires in COVID-19. Assay used: immunoSEQ multiplex PCR; TCRdb lists only in-frame clones, some missing. The data contain more than 300,000 clones, 70% to 90% of them singletons. The specimen sequenced was PBMCs or T cells enriched from blood (not recorded which). The receptors stem from a woman younger than 35 who had recovered from COVID-19. Both conserved end residues are part of each CDR3. A D gene is named only where the DNA matches it firmly. Some rows have no size entry. The others give once, few or many, or a class for an expanded clone.

>.|TRBV30|.|TRBJ1-2
TGTGCCTGGAGTAATGATGGCTTCCGCTATGGCTACACCTTC
CAWSNDGFRYGYTF
>.|TRBV4-1|TRBD1|TRBJ2-5
TGCGCCAGCAGCCAAGTAGTAGGGACAGGGCTCCAAGAGACCCAGTACTTC
CASSQVVGTGLQETQYF
>.|TRBV4-2|.|TRBJ2-3
TGTGCCAGCAGCCAAGAACCCCAGGGTGGGCCAGATACGCAGTATTTT
CASSQEPQGGPDTQYF
>.|TRBV7-9|.|TRBJ1-2
TGTGCCAGCAGCCCGTACAATGCTCCTTATGGCTACACCTTC
CASSPYNAPYGYTF
>.|TRBV5-4|TRBD2|TRBJ2-5
TGTGCCAGCAGCCCGGCCGGGACTAGTCAAGAGACCCAGTACTTC
CASSPAGTSQETQYF
>.|TRBV6-5|TRBD1|TRBJ2-2
TGTGCCAGCAGGACAGGGGGTTTGGGCACCGGGGAGCTGTTTTTT
CASRTGGLGTGELFF
>.|TRBV6-5|TRBD1|TRBJ1-1
TGTGCCAGCGGAACAGGGGGCTGGGTCACTGAAGCTTTCTTT
CASGTGGWVTEAFF
>.|TRBV5-4|TRBD2|TRBJ2-1
TGTGCCAGCAGCCTGGGACTAGCGGGGGGGTCCTACAATGAGCAGTTCTTC
CASSLGLAGGSYNEQFF
>.|TRBV30|TRBD1|TRBJ1-1
TGTGCCGGGACAGGGGGCTACACTGAAGCTTTCTTT
CAGTGGYTEAFF
>.|TRBV6-5|.|TRBJ1-2
TGTGCCAGCAGTTACGGGGGGAAGGGTGGCTACACCTTC
CASSYGGKGGYTF
>.|TRBV19|TRBD1|TRBJ1-5
TGTGCCAGTAGGCGAGATCAGGGGGCAGGAAGCAATCAGCCCCAGCATTTT
CASRRDQGAGSNQPQHF
>once|TRBV27|TRBD1|TRBJ1-5
TGTGCCAGCAGTTTACGCGGGGACAGTCAGCCCCAGCATTTT
CASSLRGDSQPQHF
>.|TRBV6-5|.|TRBJ2-7
TGTGCCAGCAGTTACGCGGGGAGAGGTGGGGACTACGAGCAGTACTTC
CASSYAGRGGDYEQYF
>.|TRBV5-6|.|TRBJ2-7
TGTGCCAGCAGCTTGCCCTACCCCCCCTACGAGCAGTACTTC
CASSLPYPPYEQYF
>.|TRBV19|.|TRBJ2-5
TGTGCCAGTATTAACCTACTCAGGGGAGAGACCCAGTACTTC
CASINLLRGETQYF
>.|TRBV7-3|TRBD1|TRBJ1-2
TGTGCCAGCAGCTTAACAGGGACAGGGGGCTCCGGCTACACCTTC
CASSLTGTGGSGYTF
>.|TRBV19|.|TRBJ2-2
TGTGCCAGTAGAACTAGTACAGGGGGAGGGACCGGGGAGCTGTTTTTT
CASRTSTGGGTGELFF
>.|TRBV2|TRBD1|TRBJ1-2
TGTGCCAGTAGACCGGACGGGACAGGGGGCGTTGGCTACACCTTC
CASRPDGTGGVGYTF